Following are 18 T cell receptor beta chains from one sample sequenced in a study of Graves' ophthalmopathy and Graves' hyperthyroidism. RNA transcripts were the source from which TCR beta CDR3 regions were amplified. The first-round RT-PCR employed HTBI primers together with the Qiagen OneStep RT-PCR kit. A multiplex PCR was then performed as the second round. TCRdb used MiXCR to reprocess the multiplex PCR reads, holding one entry per CDR3 protein. The table records approximately 480,000 distinct CDR3 sequences, roughly an eighth of them present only once. Sequencing was performed on blood. These receptor sequences come from a woman aged 25-40 years with Graves' ophthalmopathy.

This clonotype was found many times. V is TRBV27 and J is TRBJ2-7; TRBD2 aligns across 11 bases. Unmatched junction bases numbered 3, after V lost 5 bases and J lost 3 bases. The CDR3 spans 14 residues. Germline V gene sequence: CDR1 MNHEY, CDR2 SMNVEV (reference sequence). CDR3 bases: TGTGCCAGCAGTCGGGGACTAGCGGTCTACGAGCAGTACTTC. Protein sequence: CASSRGLAVYEQYF.

This clonotype occurred once. No conserved phenylalanine or tryptophan is present at the end of the CDR3, so a read error is the likely explanation. No DNA is shown, since the ends of the CDR3 on it are uncertain; the CDR3 is the one TCRdb lists. The rearrangement links TRBV5-1 to TRBJ2-7; whether TRBD2, the table's D call, matches the DNA was not checked. The CDR3 region is 13 residues in length, termini included. Germline assignment: CDR1 SGHRS and CDR2 YFSETQ. This chain's CDR3 is CASSTTSGPAVYY.

At least ten counts were recorded for this clonotype. The chain links TRBV6-5 to TRBJ1-1, with D hard to call. Per germline, CDR1 MNHEY and CDR2 SVGAGI. The CDR3 has 15 amino acids. V was cut by 0 bases and J by 6 bases, with 14 bases left in between. This CDR3 is CASSYSRGLGAEAFF. The CDR3, as DNA: TGTGCCAGCAGTTACTCGAGAGGGTTGGGTGCTGAAGCTTTCTTT.

In this sample, this clonotype turned up many times. One end of the junction does not line up with germline, which may come from a read error. The chain carries TRBV5-1 and TRBJ2-4; D is possibly TRBD2 (6 bases). The CDR3 spans 15 residues. Germline CDR1 SGHRS, CDR2 YFSETQ. In nucleotides, the CDR3 is TGTGCCAGCAGTTTAGGCGGGGTAGCCAAAAACATTCAGTACTTC. This gives the protein CASSLGGVAKNIQYF.

This clonotype was seen a few times. The chain carries TRBV28 and TRBJ1-4, with D possibly matching TRBD1 (5 bases). CDR1 MDHEN and CDR2 SYDVKM come from the germline V gene. V was trimmed by 5 bases and J by 3 bases, leaving 13 bases between them. The CDR3 is 15 amino acids. CDR3 residues: CASSLTGAPNEKLFF. The CDR3, as DNA: TGTGCCAGCAGTCTAACAGGAGCCCCTAATGAAAAACTGTTTTTT. The full variable domain, with the rest looked up from reference TRBV28 and TRBJ1-4, is DVKVTQSSRYLVKRTGEKVFLECVQDMDHENMFWYRQDPGLGLRLIYFSYDVKMKEKGDIPEGYSVSREKKERFSLILESASTNQTSMYLCASSLTGAPNEKLFFGSGTQLSVL.

This clonotype has a count of ten or more. The DNA of the CDR3 is TGCAGTGCTAGACGGCAGGGGGCTATGGAGACCCAGTACTTC. Translating gives CSARRQGAMETQYF. This sequence joins TRBV20-1 and TRBJ2-5; TRBD1 agrees at 8 bases. From germline, CDR1 is DFQATT and CDR2 SNEGSKA (reference sequence). The V segment lost 2 bases and the J segment 5 bases; nucleotides outside the gene matches: 7. The CDR3 loop spans 14 amino acids.

This clonotype was picked up many times. The chain combines TRBV7-6 with TRBJ2-7, with TRBD1 matching over 9 bases. With V trimmed by 4 bases and J by 3 bases, 7 bases remained unmatched. Germline assignment: CDR1 SGHVS and CDR2 FNYEAQ. CDR3 length: 15 amino acids. The CDR3 sequence: CASSSLTGGDYEQYF. The DNA of the CDR3 is TGTGCCAGCAGCTCCCTGACAGGGGGAGACTACGAGCAGTACTTC.

The V and J genes are TRBV5-1 and TRBJ2-5; 8 bases are shared with TRBD2. V trimming: 4 bases; J trimming: 1 base; junction bases outside the gene matches: 6. Germline V gene lookup returns CDR1 SGHRS and CDR2 YFSETQ. This CDR3 comprises 15 residues. DNA for the CDR3: TGCGCCAGCAGCGCGAGCGGGAGTCTCCAAGAGACCCAGTACTTC. It yields the protein CASSASGSLQETQYF.

This clonotype was counted ten times or more. This chain connects TRBV28 to TRBJ2-7; 9 nucleotides match TRBD1. CDR1 is MDHEN and CDR2 is SYDVKM in the germline V gene. V was pared by 8 bases and J by 6 bases, with 11 bases of the junction left unmatched. The CDR3 is 14 residues long. The CDR3 region is CASALGGQGGEQYF. CDR3 DNA sequence: TGTGCCAGCGCGCTAGGGGGACAGGGAGGCGAGCAGTACTTC.

Many counts were recorded for this clonotype. The CDR3 here is CASSRQGDYNQPQHF. The CDR3, as DNA: TGTGCCAGCAGTAGGCAGGGAGATTATAATCAGCCCCAGCATTTT. This rearrangement joins TRBV12-3 or TRBV12-4 to TRBJ1-5; possibly TRBD1 for D (5 bases). V lost 5 bases and J 4 bases, leaving 15 bases between the germline ends. The CDR3 extends over 15 amino acids.

This clonotype was counted at least ten times. The chain couples TRBV6-1 to TRBJ1-1; unclear D gene. Germline V gene lookup returns CDR1 MNHNS and CDR2 SASEGT. Deletions cut 10 bases from V and 5 bases from J, with 17 bases between. There are 13 residues in the CDR3. CDR3 bases: TGTGCCACCTTCGAGGGCCTCGGGACTGAAGCTTTCTTT. It encodes CATFEGLGTEAFF.

There are many counts of this clonotype. V is TRBV7-8 and J is TRBJ1-5; D uncertain. The CDR3 contains 16 residues. V dropped 1 base and J dropped 1 base, with 11 bases sitting between them. CDR1 and CDR2 from the germline V gene are SGHVS and FQNEAQ. In nucleotides, the CDR3 is TGTGCCAGCAGCTTAGGGAGTCCTGGAAGCAATCAGCCCCAGCATTTT. Translated: CASSLGSPGSNQPQHF.

This clonotype was observed many times. V is TRBV7-8 and J is TRBJ1-5; no clear D. V dropped 1 base and J dropped 6 bases, with 7 bases sitting between them. The germline CDR1 and CDR2 sequences are SGHVS and FQNEAQ. CDR3 length: 13 amino acids. The CDR3 DNA follows: TGTGCCAGCAGCTTAGGGGCACGTCAGCCCCAGCATTTT. This sequence encodes CASSLGARQPQHF.

The CDR3 region is CSATEGQGMDYGYTF. As DNA, the CDR3 is TGCAGTGCAACTGAGGGACAGGGGATGGACTATGGCTACACCTTC. The J gene is TRBJ1-2, the V gene TRBV20-1; TRBD1 matches 10 bases. Germline V gives CDR1 DFQATT, CDR2 SNEGSKA (reference sequence). Losses at the gene ends were 6 bases for V and 3 bases for J; bases not matched to a gene: 10. This CDR3 region has 15 residues.

There are a few counts of this clonotype. This chain links TRBV7-9 with TRBJ1-2; D is ambiguous. Germline assignment: CDR1 SEHNR and CDR2 FQNEAQ (reference sequence). V shed 2 bases and J shed 8 bases, with 15 bases lying between them. This CDR3 is built from 14 residues. The CDR3 coding sequence is TGTGCCAGCAGCTTATGGGGTGATATGGGCGGCTACACCTTC. Translating gives CASSLWGDMGGYTF. Variable domain in full (rest from reference TRBV7-9 and TRBJ1-2): DTGVSQNPRHKITKRGQNVTFRCDPISEHNRLYWYRQTLGQGPEFLTYFQNEAQLEKSRLLSDRFSAERPKGSFSTLEIQRTEQGDSAMYLCASSLWGDMGGYTFGSGTRLTVV.

At least ten counts were recorded for this clonotype. The rearrangement uses TRBV11-2 and TRBJ1-1; TRBD1 might be the D (5 bases). The ends were cut back, 0 bases at V and 9 bases at J, with 17 bases in the middle. The CDR3 has 15 amino acids. In germline, CDR1 is SGHAT, CDR2 FQNNGV. The CDR3 sequence: CASSLDPGTPSKAFF. The CDR3 nucleotides read TGTGCCAGCAGCTTAGATCCGGGGACCCCTAGTAAAGCTTTCTTT.

This clonotype appeared many times. The J gene is TRBJ2-7, the V gene TRBV29-1, with unresolved D. Germline CDR1 SQVTM, CDR2 ANQGSEA. The CDR3 has 14 residues. Between the trimmed V and J ends, which lost 4 bases and 0 bases, there was a span of 13 bases. The CDR3 DNA reads as TGCAGCGTTGCAGGCAGTTCGGACTCCTACGAGCAGTACTTC. Encoded protein: CSVAGSSDSYEQYF.

There are many counts of this clonotype. The CDR3 here is CASRSLTRNEQYF. The CDR3 bases are TGTGCCAGCAGATCTCTCACGAGGAACGAGCAGTACTTC. The rearrangement joins TRBV28 to TRBJ2-7; D ambiguous. V lost 6 bases to trimming and J lost 5 bases, with 14 bases between them. The CDR3 loop spans 13 amino acids. Looked up from germline, CDR1 is MDHEN and CDR2 is SYDVKM.